The text below deals with one TCR beta chain. The data were obtained in a study of blood T cell repertoires in COVID-19. J lost 3 bases, V lost 9 bases, and 9 bases had no gene match. The CDR3 is 14 residues long. Germline V CDR1 and CDR2: KGHDR, SFDVKD. The data were produced by immunoSEQ multiplex PCR, yet TCRdb's version contains in-frame clones alone and is incomplete. The sample lists 100,000 to 130,000 clones, roughly 83% seen once, with over 4% in the top ten. This TCR derives from a human donor in a cohort sampled during active COVID-19. The chain links TRBV24-1 to TRBJ2-7; 8 positions match TRBD2. The specimen was peripheral blood. The CDR3 spells CATSNPGLDYEQYF. The CDR3 DNA reads TGTGCCACCTCGAATCCGGGACTAGACTACGAGCAGTACTTC.